This is a list of T cell receptor beta chains from one sample in a study of blood T cell repertoires in COVID-19. TCRdb's table, derived via immunoSEQ multiplex PCR, lists solely in-frame clones and lacks some. The profile shows 200,000 to 300,000 clones, around 87% of them singletons. Sequencing input: peripheral blood. The receptors stem from a woman in her forties who had recovered from COVID-19. The CDR3 runs from the conserved cysteine through the conserved F or W. The D gene is left open where the match is weak. Not every row has a clone size; where given, it reads once, few, many or a size class.

d_call: TRBD1; v_call: TRBV19; j_call: TRBJ1-2; clone_size: NA; cdr3_aa: CASSNYGTGDHGYTF; cdr3_nt: TGTGCCAGTAGTAACTACGGGACAGGGGACCATGGCTACACCTTC
d_call: NA; v_call: TRBV14; j_call: TRBJ1-1; clone_size: NA; cdr3_aa: CASSQGLQTEAFF; cdr3_nt: TGTGCCAGCAGCCAAGGACTTCAAACTGAAGCTTTCTTT
d_call: TRBD1; v_call: TRBV6-5; j_call: TRBJ1-2; clone_size: NA; cdr3_aa: CASSYLPGQGRHGYTF; cdr3_nt: TGTGCCAGCAGTTACCTACCGGGACAGGGAAGGCATGGCTACACCTTC
d_call: TRBD1; v_call: TRBV2; j_call: TRBJ2-7; clone_size: NA; cdr3_aa: CAREEPGAGGSYEQYF; cdr3_nt: TGTGCCAGAGAAGAACCCGGGGCAGGGGGCTCCTACGAGCAGTACTTC
d_call: NA; v_call: TRBV6-5; j_call: TRBJ1-2; clone_size: NA; cdr3_aa: CASSYSRVGYTF; cdr3_nt: TGTGCCAGCAGTTACTCGAGGGTTGGCTACACCTTC
d_call: TRBD2; v_call: TRBV9; j_call: TRBJ2-1; clone_size: NA; cdr3_aa: CASSVAKGRLASDEQFF; cdr3_nt: TGTGCCAGCAGCGTAGCAAAGGGGCGACTAGCTTCCGATGAGCAGTTCTTC
d_call: NA; v_call: TRBV29-1; j_call: TRBJ2-7; clone_size: NA; cdr3_aa: CSVSPGRTYEQYF; cdr3_nt: TGCAGCGTTTCCCCGGGTCGAACCTACGAGCAGTACTTC
d_call: TRBD1; v_call: TRBV28; j_call: TRBJ1-1; clone_size: NA; cdr3_aa: CASSPWTGDTEAFF; cdr3_nt: TGTGCCAGCAGTCCCTGGACAGGGGACACTGAAGCTTTCTTT
d_call: TRBD1; v_call: TRBV10-1; j_call: TRBJ1-1; clone_size: once; cdr3_aa: CASSESGQGAPFF; cdr3_nt: TGCGCCAGCAGTGAGTCGGGACAGGGGGCGCCTTTCTTT
d_call: NA; v_call: TRBV5-1; j_call: TRBJ1-6; clone_size: NA; cdr3_aa: CASSLRGAKDSPLHF; cdr3_nt: TGCGCCAGCAGCTTGCGGGGGGCTAAGGATTCACCCCTCCACTTT
d_call: TRBD1; v_call: TRBV3-1/TRBV3-2; j_call: TRBJ1-6; clone_size: NA; cdr3_aa: CASSQGTGYDNSPLHF; cdr3_nt: TGTGCCAGCAGCCAAGGGACAGGCTACGATAATTCACCCCTCCACTTT
d_call: TRBD1; v_call: TRBV7-3; j_call: TRBJ1-6; clone_size: NA; cdr3_aa: CASSAGQGYSPLHF; cdr3_nt: TGTGCCAGCAGCGCGGGACAGGGGTATTCACCCCTCCACTTT
d_call: TRBD2; v_call: TRBV7-9; j_call: TRBJ2-1; clone_size: NA; cdr3_aa: CASGPLASSYNEQFF; cdr3_nt: TGTGCCAGCGGACCACTAGCGAGCTCCTACAATGAGCAGTTCTTC
d_call: TRBD1; v_call: TRBV11-3; j_call: TRBJ2-1; clone_size: NA; cdr3_aa: CASSKGQGADNEQFF; cdr3_nt: TGTGCCAGCAGTAAAGGACAGGGGGCGGACAATGAGCAGTTCTTC
d_call: TRBD1; v_call: TRBV14; j_call: TRBJ2-7; clone_size: once; cdr3_aa: CASSQGWGQGYEQYF; cdr3_nt: TGTGCCAGCAGCCAAGGGTGGGGACAGGGCTACGAGCAGTACTTC
d_call: NA; v_call: TRBV6-2/TRBV6-3; j_call: TRBJ2-7; clone_size: NA; cdr3_aa: CASSWRQVIFTGEQYF; cdr3_nt: TGTGCCAGCAGTTGGAGACAGGTGATATTTACGGGAGAGCAGTACTTC
d_call: NA; v_call: TRBV28; j_call: TRBJ1-1; clone_size: NA; cdr3_aa: CASSFYALNTEAFF; cdr3_nt: TGTGCCAGCAGTTTTTATGCGTTGAACACTGAAGCTTTCTTT
d_call: TRBD2; v_call: TRBV15; j_call: TRBJ2-3; clone_size: NA; cdr3_aa: CATSRGGGASTDTQYF; cdr3_nt: TGTGCCACCAGCCGGGGGGGCGGTGCTAGCACAGATACGCAGTATTTT
d_call: NA; v_call: TRBV7-9; j_call: TRBJ1-5; clone_size: NA; cdr3_aa: CASSLIGGSNQPQHF; cdr3_nt: TGTGCCAGCAGCTTGATAGGGGGTAGCAATCAGCCCCAGCATTTT
d_call: NA; v_call: TRBV11-2; j_call: TRBJ1-1; clone_size: NA; cdr3_aa: CASSSQPLGQNTEAFF; cdr3_nt: TGTGCCAGCAGTTCCCAGCCCCTGGGACAGAACACTGAAGCTTTCTTT
d_call: NA; v_call: TRBV27; j_call: TRBJ2-3; clone_size: NA; cdr3_aa: CASSPIWATDTQYF; cdr3_nt: TGTGCCAGCAGTCCCATTTGGGCCACAGATACGCAGTATTTT
d_call: NA; v_call: TRBV10-2; j_call: TRBJ1-2; clone_size: few; cdr3_aa: CASSDHETSGYTF; cdr3_nt: TGCGCCAGCAGTGACCATGAGACTAGCGGCTACACCTTC
d_call: NA; v_call: TRBV7-9; j_call: TRBJ1-2; clone_size: few; cdr3_aa: CASIHGQGYGYTF; cdr3_nt: TGTGCCAGTATCCACGGGCAGGGCTATGGCTACACCTTC
d_call: NA; v_call: TRBV5-1; j_call: TRBJ2-1; clone_size: NA; cdr3_aa: CASSWDSLGEQFF; cdr3_nt: TGCGCCAGCAGCTGGGACTCCCTGGGGGAGCAGTTCTTC
d_call: TRBD1; v_call: TRBV4-3; j_call: TRBJ2-4; clone_size: NA; cdr3_aa: CASSQQGAWTGSFIQYF; cdr3_nt: TGCGCCAGCAGCCAACAGGGGGCTTGGACAGGGAGTTTCATTCAGTACTTC
d_call: NA; v_call: TRBV7-2; j_call: TRBJ2-7; clone_size: few; cdr3_aa: CASSLNLQGNEQYF; cdr3_nt: TGTGCCAGCAGCTTGAATCTCCAGGGGAACGAGCAGTACTTC
d_call: TRBD2; v_call: TRBV7-2; j_call: TRBJ2-3; clone_size: NA; cdr3_aa: CASSPQRGRTDTQYF; cdr3_nt: TGTGCCAGCAGCCCACAGCGGGGCCGGACAGATACGCAGTATTTT
d_call: NA; v_call: TRBV7-3; j_call: TRBJ1-2; clone_size: few; cdr3_aa: CASSATATNYGYTF; cdr3_nt: TGTGCCAGCAGCGCGACAGCTACTAACTATGGCTACACCTTC
d_call: NA; v_call: TRBV7-9; j_call: TRBJ1-2; clone_size: NA; cdr3_aa: CASSPPDRSYGYTF; cdr3_nt: TGTGCCAGCAGCCCCCCCGACAGGAGCTATGGCTACACCTTC
d_call: NA; v_call: TRBV7-9; j_call: TRBJ2-7; clone_size: NA; cdr3_aa: CASSGQRYEQYF; cdr3_nt: TGTGCCAGCTCCGGACAGCGGTACGAGCAGTACTTC
d_call: NA; v_call: TRBV18; j_call: TRBJ1-1; clone_size: NA; cdr3_aa: CASSPLPEGRWTEAFF; cdr3_nt: TGTGCCAGCTCACCACTACCGGAGGGGCGTTGGACTGAAGCTTTCTTT
d_call: NA; v_call: TRBV6-2/TRBV6-3; j_call: TRBJ2-3; clone_size: NA; cdr3_aa: CASSYSVLGGTQYF; cdr3_nt: TGTGCCAGCAGTTACTCGGTCCTCGGGGGTACGCAGTATTTT
d_call: TRBD1; v_call: TRBV5-4; j_call: TRBJ1-2; clone_size: NA; cdr3_aa: CASGSRQGTNYGYTF; cdr3_nt: TGTGCCAGCGGGTCCAGACAGGGGACCAACTATGGCTACACCTTC
d_call: TRBD2; v_call: TRBV2; j_call: TRBJ2-2; clone_size: NA; cdr3_aa: CASSGSGGPNTGELFF; cdr3_nt: TGTGCCAGCAGTGGTAGCGGGGGGCCGAACACCGGGGAGCTGTTTTTT
d_call: TRBD2; v_call: TRBV5-1; j_call: TRBJ2-3; clone_size: NA; cdr3_aa: CASSLAPLTSGGTDTQYF; cdr3_nt: TGCGCCAGCAGCTTGGCACCTCTGACTAGCGGGGGGACAGATACGCAGTATTTT
d_call: TRBD1; v_call: TRBV5-1; j_call: TRBJ1-1; clone_size: NA; cdr3_aa: CASSLGGLTEAFF; cdr3_nt: TGCGCCAGCAGCCTAGGGGGCTTGACTGAAGCTTTCTTT
d_call: NA; v_call: TRBV24-1; j_call: TRBJ2-1; clone_size: NA; cdr3_aa: CATSDLVAREPYNEQFF; cdr3_nt: TGTGCCACCAGTGATTTAGTGGCCAGGGAACCCTACAATGAGCAGTTCTTC
d_call: TRBD2; v_call: TRBV9; j_call: TRBJ2-3; clone_size: NA; cdr3_aa: CASARGGGARDPQYF; cdr3_nt: TGTGCCAGCGCTCGGGGCGGGGGGGCCCGTGATCCGCAGTATTTT
d_call: TRBD2; v_call: TRBV6-5; j_call: TRBJ2-3; clone_size: NA; cdr3_aa: CASRRAGADTQYF; cdr3_nt: TGTGCCAGCAGGAGGGCGGGGGCAGATACGCAGTATTTT
d_call: TRBD1; v_call: TRBV9; j_call: TRBJ1-6; clone_size: NA; cdr3_aa: CASSVEAQGALYNSPLHF; cdr3_nt: TGTGCCAGCAGCGTAGAGGCACAGGGGGCCCTCTATAATTCACCCCTCCACTTT
d_call: NA; v_call: TRBV29-1; j_call: TRBJ2-6; clone_size: NA; cdr3_aa: CSVRQGSGANVLTF; cdr3_nt: TGCAGCGTCCGTCAGGGCTCTGGGGCCAACGTCCTGACTTTC
d_call: NA; v_call: TRBV18; j_call: TRBJ1-1; clone_size: NA; cdr3_aa: CASSPPGRLEAFF; cdr3_nt: TGTGCCAGCTCACCACCGGGGAGGCTTGAAGCTTTCTTT
d_call: NA; v_call: TRBV5-1; j_call: TRBJ1-4; clone_size: NA; cdr3_aa: CASSVQGDEKLFF; cdr3_nt: TGCGCCAGCAGCGTACAGGGTGATGAAAAACTGTTTTTT
d_call: NA; v_call: TRBV29-1; j_call: TRBJ2-7; clone_size: NA; cdr3_aa: CSVAVSYEQYF; cdr3_nt: TGCAGCGTGGCAGTATCCTACGAGCAGTACTTC
d_call: NA; v_call: TRBV5-1; j_call: TRBJ2-5; clone_size: NA; cdr3_aa: CASSWGAAGETQYF; cdr3_nt: TGCGCCAGCAGCTGGGGAGCGGCGGGGGAGACCCAGTACTTC